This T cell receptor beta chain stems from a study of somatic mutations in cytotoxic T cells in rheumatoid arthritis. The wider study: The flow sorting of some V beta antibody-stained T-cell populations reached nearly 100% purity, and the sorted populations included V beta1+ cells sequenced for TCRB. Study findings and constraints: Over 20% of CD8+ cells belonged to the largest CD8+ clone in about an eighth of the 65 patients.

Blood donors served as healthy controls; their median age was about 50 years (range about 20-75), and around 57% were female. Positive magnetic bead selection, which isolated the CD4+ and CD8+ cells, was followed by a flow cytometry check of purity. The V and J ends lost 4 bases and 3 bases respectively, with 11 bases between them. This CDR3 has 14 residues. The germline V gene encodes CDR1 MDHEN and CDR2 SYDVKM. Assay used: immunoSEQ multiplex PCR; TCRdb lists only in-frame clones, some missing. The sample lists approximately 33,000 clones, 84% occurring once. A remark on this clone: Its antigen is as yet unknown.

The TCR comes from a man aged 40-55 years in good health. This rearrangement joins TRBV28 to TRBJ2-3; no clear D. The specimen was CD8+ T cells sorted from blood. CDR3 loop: CASSSPPRTDTQYF. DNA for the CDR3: TGTGCCAGCAGTTCCCCCCCCAGGACAGATACGCAGTATTTT.